This TCR beta chain was profiled in a study of T cell responses to AZD1222 COVID-19 vaccine. General study points: Only 5 or 6 people who got AZD1222 tested seropositive at baseline. Epitopes outside B.1.351 and B.1.1.7 mutated regions reportedly drew nearly half of spike TCRs. Distributed over spike, vaccine-associated CD4 TCRs predominated at 160-218 and 743-854.

Germline V gives CDR1 SGHTA, CDR2 FQGTGA. Trimming removed 9 bases from V and 3 bases from J; junction bases left unmatched: 6. The CDR3 spans 13 residues. As for this clone: Its antigen is undetermined. The same CDR3 is also encoded by other DNA sequences in this sample.

The data were produced by immunoSEQ multiplex PCR, yet TCRdb's version contains in-frame clones alone and is incomplete. The sample lists around 89,000 clones, about 88% occurring once. The genes are TRBV7-3 and TRBJ2-5, with 8 nucleotides matching TRBD1. The sequence derives from an adult who received the AZD1222 COVID-19 vaccine. Sequencing used peripheral blood, obtained 28 days after the second AZD1222 dose. The CDR3 DNA is TGTGCCAGTAGCCGGGGACAGGAAGAGACCCAGTACTTC. As protein: CASSRGQEETQYF.